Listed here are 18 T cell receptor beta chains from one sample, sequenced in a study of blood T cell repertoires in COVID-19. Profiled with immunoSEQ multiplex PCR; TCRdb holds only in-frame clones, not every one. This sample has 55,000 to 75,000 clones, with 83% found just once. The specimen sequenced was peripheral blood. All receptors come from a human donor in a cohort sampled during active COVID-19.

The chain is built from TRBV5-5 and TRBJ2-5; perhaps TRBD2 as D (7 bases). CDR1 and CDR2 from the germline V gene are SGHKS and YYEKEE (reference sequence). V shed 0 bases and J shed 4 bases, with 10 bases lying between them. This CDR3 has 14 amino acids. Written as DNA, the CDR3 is TGTGCCAGCAGCTTGGTGGGGGGGCGAGAGACCCAGTACTTC. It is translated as CASSLVGGRETQYF.

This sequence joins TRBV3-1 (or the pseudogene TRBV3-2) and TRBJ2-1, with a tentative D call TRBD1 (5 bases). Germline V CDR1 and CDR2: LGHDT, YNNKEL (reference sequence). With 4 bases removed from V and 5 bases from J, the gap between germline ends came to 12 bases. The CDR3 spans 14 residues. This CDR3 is CASSRMAGNNEQFF. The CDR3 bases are TGTGCCAGCAGCCGGATGGCAGGGAACAATGAGCAGTTCTTC.

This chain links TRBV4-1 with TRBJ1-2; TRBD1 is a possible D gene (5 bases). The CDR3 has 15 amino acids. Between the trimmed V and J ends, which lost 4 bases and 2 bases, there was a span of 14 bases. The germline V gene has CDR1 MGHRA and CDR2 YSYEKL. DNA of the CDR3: TGCGCCAGCAGCCCCCAGCGGGGGGTGAACTATGGCTACACCTTC. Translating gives CASSPQRGVNYGYTF.

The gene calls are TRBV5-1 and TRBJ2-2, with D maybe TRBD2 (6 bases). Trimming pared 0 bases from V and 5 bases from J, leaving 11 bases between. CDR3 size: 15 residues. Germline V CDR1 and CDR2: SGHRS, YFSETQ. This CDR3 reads CASSLDSGGTGELFF. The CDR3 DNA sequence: TGCGCCAGCAGCTTGGATTCTGGGGGGACCGGGGAGCTGTTTTTT.

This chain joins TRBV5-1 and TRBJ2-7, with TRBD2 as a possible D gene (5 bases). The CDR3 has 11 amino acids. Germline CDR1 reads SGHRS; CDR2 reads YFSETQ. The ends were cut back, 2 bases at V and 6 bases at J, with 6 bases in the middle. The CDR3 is CASSFEGEQYF. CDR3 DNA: TGCGCCAGCAGCTTTGAGGGCGAGCAGTACTTC.

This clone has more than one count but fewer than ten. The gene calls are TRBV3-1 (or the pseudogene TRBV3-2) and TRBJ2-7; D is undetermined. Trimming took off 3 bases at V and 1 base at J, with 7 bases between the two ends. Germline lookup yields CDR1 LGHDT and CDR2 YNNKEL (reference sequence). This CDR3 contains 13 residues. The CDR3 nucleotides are TGTGCCAGCAGCCACGACAAGTCCTACGAGCAGTACTTC. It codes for CASSHDKSYEQYF.

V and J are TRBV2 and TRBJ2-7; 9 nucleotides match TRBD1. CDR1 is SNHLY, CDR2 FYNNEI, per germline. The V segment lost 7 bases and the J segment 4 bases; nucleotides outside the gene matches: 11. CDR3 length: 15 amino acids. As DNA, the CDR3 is TGTGCCAGCAAAGAGGCGGGACAGGGACCGTACGAGCAGTACTTC. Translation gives CASKEAGQGPYEQYF.

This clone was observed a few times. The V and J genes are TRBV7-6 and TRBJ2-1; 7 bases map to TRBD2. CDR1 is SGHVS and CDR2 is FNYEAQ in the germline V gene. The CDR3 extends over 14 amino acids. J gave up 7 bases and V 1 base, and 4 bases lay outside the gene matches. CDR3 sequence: CASSLGTRTNEQFF. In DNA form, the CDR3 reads TGTGCCAGCAGCTTAGGGACTAGAACTAATGAGCAGTTCTTC.

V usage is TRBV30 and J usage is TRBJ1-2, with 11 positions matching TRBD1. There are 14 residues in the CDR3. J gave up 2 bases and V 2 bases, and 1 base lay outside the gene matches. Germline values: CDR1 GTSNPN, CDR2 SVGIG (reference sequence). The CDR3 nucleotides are TGTGCCTGGAGTCGGACAGGGGGCAACTATGGCTACACCTTC. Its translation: CAWSRTGGNYGYTF.

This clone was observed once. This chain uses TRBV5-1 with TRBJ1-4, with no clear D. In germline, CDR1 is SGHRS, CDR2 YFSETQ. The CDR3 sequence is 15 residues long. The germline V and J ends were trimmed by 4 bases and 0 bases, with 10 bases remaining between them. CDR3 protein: CASSLMASTNEKLFF. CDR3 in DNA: TGCGCCAGCAGCCTGATGGCCTCAACTAATGAAAAACTGTTTTTT.

The CDR3 nucleotides are TGTGCCAGCTCACTGGAGATCTCTGGAAACACCATATATTTT. Translation: CASSLEISGNTIYF. The rearrangement uses TRBV18 and TRBJ1-3; D is uncertain. This CDR3 comprises 14 residues. The germline V gene has CDR1 KGHSH and CDR2 LQKENI. The V end lost 4 bases, the J end lost 0 bases, and 7 bases lay between the germline ends.

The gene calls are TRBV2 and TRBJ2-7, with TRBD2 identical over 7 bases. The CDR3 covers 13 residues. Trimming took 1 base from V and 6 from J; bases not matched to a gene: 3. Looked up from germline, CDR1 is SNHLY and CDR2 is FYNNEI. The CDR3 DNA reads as TGTGCCAGCAGTGAAGGACTAGCACGCGAGCAGTACTTC. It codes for CASSEGLAREQYF.

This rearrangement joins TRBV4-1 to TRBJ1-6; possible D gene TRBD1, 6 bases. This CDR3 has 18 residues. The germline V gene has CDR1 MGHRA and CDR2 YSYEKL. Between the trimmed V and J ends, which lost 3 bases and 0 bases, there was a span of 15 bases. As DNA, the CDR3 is TGCGCCAGCAGCCACGACGACGGACAGAGCTCCTATAATTCACCCCTCCACTTT. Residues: CASSHDDGQSSYNSPLHF.

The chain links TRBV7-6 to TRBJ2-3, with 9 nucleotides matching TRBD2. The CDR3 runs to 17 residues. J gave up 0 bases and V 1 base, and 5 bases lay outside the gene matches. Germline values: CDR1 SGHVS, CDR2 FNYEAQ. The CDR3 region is CASSLEIAGDSTDTQYF. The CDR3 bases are TGTGCCAGCAGCTTAGAAATAGCGGGGGATAGCACAGATACGCAGTATTTT. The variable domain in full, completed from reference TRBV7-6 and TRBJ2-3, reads GAGVSQSPRYKVTKRGQDVALRCDPISGHVSLYWYRQALGQGPEFLTYFNYEAQQDKSGLPNDRFSAERPEGSISTLTIQRTEQRDSAMYRCASSLEIAGDSTDTQYFGPGTRLTVL.

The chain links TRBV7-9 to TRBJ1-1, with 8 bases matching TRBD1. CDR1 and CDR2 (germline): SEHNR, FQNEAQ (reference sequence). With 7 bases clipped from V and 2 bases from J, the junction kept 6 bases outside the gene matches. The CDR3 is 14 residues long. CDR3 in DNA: TGTGCCAGCAATAAAGACAGGGGTAACACTGAAGCTTTCTTT. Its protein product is CASNKDRGNTEAFF.

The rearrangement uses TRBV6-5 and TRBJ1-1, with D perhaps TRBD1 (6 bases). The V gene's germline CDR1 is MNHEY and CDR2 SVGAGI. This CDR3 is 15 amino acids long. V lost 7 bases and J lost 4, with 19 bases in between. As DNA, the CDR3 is TGTGCCAGCACTACCGGGACAAGTGGTCTCACTGAAGCTTTCTTT. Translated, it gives CASTTGTSGLTEAFF.

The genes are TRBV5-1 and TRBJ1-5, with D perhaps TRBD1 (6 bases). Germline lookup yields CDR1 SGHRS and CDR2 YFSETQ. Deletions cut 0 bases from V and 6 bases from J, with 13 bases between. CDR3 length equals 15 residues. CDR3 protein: CASSLGAGESQPQHF. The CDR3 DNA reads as TGCGCCAGCAGCTTGGGGGCAGGGGAAAGTCAGCCCCAGCATTTT.

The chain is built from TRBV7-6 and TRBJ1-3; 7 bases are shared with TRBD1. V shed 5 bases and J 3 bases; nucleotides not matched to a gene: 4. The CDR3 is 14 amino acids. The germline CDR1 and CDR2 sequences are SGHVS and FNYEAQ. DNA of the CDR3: TGTGCCAGCAGCCAGGGACAGCTTGGAAACACCATATATTTT. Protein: CASSQGQLGNTIYF.